This is a list of T cell receptor beta chains from one sample in a study of cytomegalovirus exposure and HLA in healthy donors. The method was immunoSEQ multiplex PCR; TCRdb's version includes in-frame clones alone and lacks a portion of them. The sample includes 120,000 to 150,000 clones, under 85% of them seen just once. Sequencing was performed on PBMCs. Receptors were obtained from a woman aged 35 to 49 in good health and CMV-seropositive. The CDR3 runs from the conserved cysteine through the conserved F or W. A D gene is named only where the DNA matches it firmly. Clone size is shown for a subset of rows, as once, few, many or a class of expanded clone.

TRBD1 TRBJ1-3 15 NA TRBV5-6 TGTGCCAGCAGCTTCGGACAGGGGGCTGGAAACACCATATATTTT CASSFGQGAGNTIYF
NA TRBJ1-6 14 NA TRBV7-9 TGTGCCAGCAGCTTACCAGGGATAAATTCACCCCTCCACTTT CASSLPGINSPLHF
NA TRBJ1-1 16 NA TRBV19 TGTGCCAGTAGTATTGTTCGTCAGGGCCCGAGGACTGAAGCTTTCTTT CASSIVRQGPRTEAFF
TRBD1 TRBJ1-3 17 NA TRBV13 TGTGCCAGCAGCTCCAAAGGACAGGGGGCTCGAGGAAACACCATATATTTT CASSSKGQGARGNTIYF
NA TRBJ1-2 14 NA TRBV19 TGTGCCAGTAGTCCGCCCCAATACCCGGATGGCTACACCTTC CASSPPQYPDGYTF
TRBD1 TRBJ2-1 15 NA TRBV10-2 TGCGCCAGCAGTGATCGAGGGGGCGGTCGGAGTGAGCAGTTCTTC CASSDRGGGRSEQFF
NA TRBJ1-2 14 NA TRBV18 TGTGCCAGCTCACCAAATCAGGGGATCGAGGGCTACACCTTC CASSPNQGIEGYTF
NA TRBJ2-3 14 NA TRBV28 TGTGCCAGCAGTTTGTCGGTCCCCCCAGATACGCAGTATTTT CASSLSVPPDTQYF
TRBD1 TRBJ1-4 15 NA TRBV9 TGTGCCAGCAGCGCCTGGACAGGGACTAATGAAAAACTGTTTTTT CASSAWTGTNEKLFF
TRBD2 TRBJ2-1 19 NA TRBV5-1 TGCGCCAGCAGGCCCCTGGCTAGCGGGGGGTCGAGCTCCTACAATGAGCAGTTCTTC CASRPLASGGSSSYNEQFF
TRBD1 TRBJ1-4 14 NA TRBV30 TGTGCCTGGAGTGAGGGGGCGACTAATGAAAAACTGTTTTTT CAWSEGATNEKLFF
NA TRBJ2-5 13 NA TRBV11-2 TGTGCCAGCAGCTTAGTGCAGCAAGAGACCCAGTACTTC CASSLVQQETQYF
TRBD1 TRBJ2-3 14 few TRBV5-5 TGTGCCAGCAGCCAACAGGGGTCCACAGATACGCAGTATTTT CASSQQGSTDTQYF
TRBD1 TRBJ2-2 15 NA TRBV27 TGTGCCAGCAGTTGGGGTGGACAGGTCACCGGGGAGCTGTTTTTT CASSWGGQVTGELFF
NA TRBJ1-4 15 few TRBV27 TGTGCCAGCAGTTTATACACAGGGCGTGGTGAAAAACTGTTTTTT CASSLYTGRGEKLFF
NA TRBJ2-1 15 NA TRBV7-6 TGTGCCAGCAGCTTTGGTTCGGCGGGGAGCAATGAGCAGTTCTTC CASSFGSAGSNEQFF
TRBD2 TRBJ2-1 15 NA TRBV5-1 TGCGCCAGCAGCTTACTAGCGGGGGGGCAAAATGAGCAGTTCTTC CASSLLAGGQNEQFF
NA TRBJ1-5 13 NA TRBV7-2 TGTGCCAGCAGCTTCCAGCAGGGTCAGCCCCAGCATTTT CASSFQQGQPQHF
NA TRBJ2-1 13 once TRBV28 TGTGCCAGCAACTATGACCTAAACAATGAGCAGTTCTTC CASNYDLNNEQFF
TRBD1 TRBJ1-1 16 few TRBV2 TGTGCCAGCAGTCCAAACCTGGGACAGTGGAACACTGAAGCTTTCTTT CASSPNLGQWNTEAFF
NA TRBJ1-2 12 NA TRBV7-9 TGTGCCAGCAGCGGGGGGGGAAATGGCTACACCTTC CASSGGGNGYTF
NA TRBJ1-1 13 once TRBV19 TGTGCCAGTAGTATAGGGGTCAGGGAACCAGCTTTCTTT CASSIGVREPAFF
TRBD2 TRBJ2-1 14 NA TRBV7-9 TGTGCCAGCACCGTAGCGGGGGGAAACAATGAGCAGTTCTTC CASTVAGGNNEQFF
NA TRBJ1-4 15 few TRBV15 TGTGCCACCAGCAGAGATCCAGGAACTAATGAAAAACTGTTTTTT CATSRDPGTNEKLFF
NA TRBJ1-6 14 NA TRBV28 TGTGCCAGCTGGACGAGGGGGTTTACGTCACCCCTCCACTTT CASWTRGFTSPLHF
TRBD2 TRBJ2-5 15 NA TRBV6-5 TGTGCCAGCAGCTGGTCCGGGGGGGTCCAAGAGACCCAGTACTTC CASSWSGGVQETQYF
NA TRBJ2-2 16 once TRBV5-1 TGCGCCAGCAGCTTGGGTGTGGGGGCGATCACCGGGGAGCTGTTTTTT CASSLGVGAITGELFF
NA TRBJ2-5 15 NA TRBV5-4 TGTGCCAGCAGCGCCTCAGGCGGGGTTGGTGAGACCCAGTACTTC CASSASGGVGETQYF
TRBD1 TRBJ1-5 17 once TRBV28 TGTGCCAGCAGAGCCGGGACAGGTTTTTTTTCGGGTCAGCCCCAGCATTTT CASRAGTGFFSGQPQHF
NA TRBJ1-2 13 NA TRBV6-1 TGTGCCAGCAGTACCCTCTCAGGGTACGGCTACACCTTC CASSTLSGYGYTF
NA TRBJ1-2 13 NA TRBV6-1 TGTGCCAGCAGTGAACGGAGACCAAATGGCTACACCTTC CASSERRPNGYTF
NA TRBJ1-5 13 few TRBV9 TGTGCCAGCAGCGAGGAGGGCAATCAGCCCCAGCATTTT CASSEEGNQPQHF
NA TRBJ1-5 16 few TRBV19 TGTGCCAGTAGTATAGAAGGGGACTATAGCAATCAGCCCCAGCATTTT CASSIEGDYSNQPQHF
NA TRBJ2-5 13 NA TRBV2 TGTGCCAGCAGTGAGGGACTTCAAGAGACCCAGTACTTC CASSEGLQETQYF
NA TRBJ2-7 13 NA TRBV6-5 TGTGCCAGCAGTCCGGGAGAGACCCGCGAGCAGTACTTC CASSPGETREQYF
NA TRBJ1-5 15 NA TRBV2 TGTGCCAGCAGTGAAGAAGGGGGTACGAATCAGCCCCAGCATTTT CASSEEGGTNQPQHF
NA TRBJ1-2 15 NA TRBV6-5 TGTGCCAGCAGTACGGACCCCCGAGGGAACTATGGCTACACCTTC CASSTDPRGNYGYTF
NA TRBJ1-1 15 NA TRBV19 TGTGCCAGTAGTCTTACAGGGACCTCGAACACTGAAGCTTTCTTT CASSLTGTSNTEAFF
TRBD1 TRBJ2-7 15 NA TRBV28 TGTGCCAGCAGGGGGGGGGACAGGGATACCTACGAGCAGTACTTC CASRGGDRDTYEQYF
TRBD1 TRBJ1-4 15 NA TRBV19 TGTGCCAGTAGTATCTCGGCAGGGGGCAGGGAAAAACTGTTTTTT CASSISAGGREKLFF
TRBD1 TRBJ1-1 14 NA TRBV6-6 TGTGCCAGCAGTCCCGGGACAGAGAACACTGAAGCTTTCTTT CASSPGTENTEAFF
NA TRBJ1-5 14 NA TRBV5-5 TGTGCCAGCAGCCCGAGGACAGCTAATCAGCCCCAGCATTTT CASSPRTANQPQHF
NA TRBJ1-1 15 few TRBV10-2 TGCGCCAGCAGTGACTATCGGGGGGTGAACACTGAAGCTTTCTTT CASSDYRGVNTEAFF
TRBD2 TRBJ2-3 21 few TRBV19 TGTGCCAGTAGTATATTGGGACTGGGGGCTAGCGGGGGTTACCGCACAGATACGCAGTATTTT CASSILGLGASGGYRTDTQYF
TRBD2 TRBJ2-1 15 NA TRBV11-2 TGTGCCAGCAGCTTAACGGGACTAGCGAAAAATGAGCAGTTCTTC CASSLTGLAKNEQFF
NA TRBJ2-1 16 few TRBV14 TGTGCCAGCAGCCAAGGTCTGAATCCTAACTACAATGAGCAGTTCTTC CASSQGLNPNYNEQFF
TRBD1 TRBJ1-1 12 NA TRBV5-6 TGTGCCAGCAGCTCAGGGGGATTTGAAGCTTTCTTT CASSSGGFEAFF
TRBD1 TRBJ1-5 13 few TRBV9 TGTGCCAGCAGCTACACAGGGGATCAGCCCCAGCATTTT CASSYTGDQPQHF
NA TRBJ2-3 15 NA TRBV2 TGTGCCAGCAGCGGGGACTTAGTATTCACAGATACGCAGTATTTT CASSGDLVFTDTQYF
TRBD1 TRBJ2-6 15 NA TRBV6-5 TGTGCCAGCAGTTCGACAGGGGCCGGGGCCAACGTCCTGACTTTC CASSSTGAGANVLTF
TRBD1 TRBJ2-7 15 NA TRBV27 TGTGCCAGCAGTTTAGGGGTGACAGGGGGCTACGAGCAGTACTTC CASSLGVTGGYEQYF
NA TRBJ2-6 18 few TRBV4-1 TGCGCCAGCAGCCAGGGAGTGGACGGATCCTCTGGGGCCAACGTCCTGACTTTC CASSQGVDGSSGANVLTF
NA TRBJ2-2 15 NA TRBV9 TGTGCCAGCAGCGTAGATGGAGCGAACACCGGGGAGCTGTTTTTT CASSVDGANTGELFF